These 3 T cell receptor beta chains originate from one sample sequenced in a study of blood T cell repertoires in COVID-19. Only in-frame clones appear in the TCRdb table, and some are missing; sequencing was by immunoSEQ multiplex PCR. The repertoire consists of roughly 120,000 clones, with 75% to 85% occurring once and the leading ten covering about 15%. Input material: peripheral blood. These receptors were collected from a woman aged 55-75 years with acute or convalescent COVID-19.

The rearrangement links TRBV4-3 to TRBJ1-4; a possible D gene is TRBD1 (5 bases). V gave up 0 bases and J gave up 7 bases, with 12 bases separating them. The germline V gene encodes CDR1 LGHNA and CDR2 YSLEER. The CDR3 runs 15 residues. In DNA form, the CDR3 reads TGCGCCAGCAGCCAAGATTGGGGGAGGAGTGAAAAACTGTTTTTT. Translation: CASSQDWGRSEKLFF.

CDR3 nucleotide sequence: TGTGCCAGCAGCTTAGGAAGGGGCGTAACTAGCGGGGCCGCCTACGAGCAGTACTTC. Translation gives CASSLGRGVTSGAAYEQYF. This chain uses TRBV11-2 with TRBJ2-7, with TRBD2 identical over 10 bases. Germline CDR1 reads SGHAT; CDR2 reads FQNNGV. The trim removed 1 base at V and 2 bases at J, leaving 14 bases unmatched. This CDR3 has 19 residues.

This chain uses TRBV24-1 with TRBJ2-5, with 7 bases fitting TRBD2. Germline V gene data show CDR1 as KGHDR and CDR2 as SFDVKD. The junction had 9 bases not matched to a gene; V was cut back by 1 base and J by 5 bases. CDR3 length: 16 residues. The CDR3 region is CATSDFPRWEGETQYF. CDR3 coding DNA: TGTGCCACCAGTGATTTCCCCCGTTGGGAGGGCGAGACCCAGTACTTC.